This TCR beta chain originates from a study of human T cells and chemical hapten exposure. The total RNA was obtained from whole blood that was not fractionated. Deletions cut 1 base from V and 1 base from J, with 16 bases between. This CDR3 is 17 amino acids long. Germline V gives CDR1 MNHNY, CDR2 SVGAGI (reference sequence). Individual cDNA molecules had unique molecular identifiers attached to them by the library. As handled by the study authors: TCR counts had a median of about 100,000 per sample and spanned roughly 20,000 to 750,000. TCRdb processed the 5' RACE reads anew with MiXCR; each CDR3 protein has one entry. The V and J calls and clone size are TCRdb's, not the authors'. Found here are 81,000 or so distinct CDR3 sequences, 7% to 8% of them singletons; the top ten hold under 2.5%.

V usage is TRBV6-6 and J usage is TRBJ1-2; TRBD1 is a possible D gene (6 bases). This sequence was found in a male donor in good health. CDR3 sequence reads: CASSYLSQGVVNYGYTF. In nucleotides, the CDR3 is TGTGCCAGCAGTTACTTATCACAGGGAGTGGTTAACTATGGCTACACCTTC.